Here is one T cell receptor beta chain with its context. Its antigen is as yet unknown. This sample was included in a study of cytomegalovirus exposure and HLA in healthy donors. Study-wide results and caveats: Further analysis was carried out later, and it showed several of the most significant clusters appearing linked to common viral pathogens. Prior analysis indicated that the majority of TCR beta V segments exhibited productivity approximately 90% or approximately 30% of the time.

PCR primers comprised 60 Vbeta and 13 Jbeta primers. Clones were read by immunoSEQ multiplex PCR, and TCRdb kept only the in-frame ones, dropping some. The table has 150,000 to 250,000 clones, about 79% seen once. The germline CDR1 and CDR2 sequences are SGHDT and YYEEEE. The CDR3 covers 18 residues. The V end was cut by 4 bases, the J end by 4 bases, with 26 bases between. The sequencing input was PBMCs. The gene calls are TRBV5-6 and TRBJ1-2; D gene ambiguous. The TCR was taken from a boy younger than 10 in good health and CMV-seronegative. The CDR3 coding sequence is TGTGCCAGCAGCCCCCTGGGGAGGGAGGTAGAGCCCCTCTATGGCTACACCTTC. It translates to CASSPLGREVEPLYGYTF.